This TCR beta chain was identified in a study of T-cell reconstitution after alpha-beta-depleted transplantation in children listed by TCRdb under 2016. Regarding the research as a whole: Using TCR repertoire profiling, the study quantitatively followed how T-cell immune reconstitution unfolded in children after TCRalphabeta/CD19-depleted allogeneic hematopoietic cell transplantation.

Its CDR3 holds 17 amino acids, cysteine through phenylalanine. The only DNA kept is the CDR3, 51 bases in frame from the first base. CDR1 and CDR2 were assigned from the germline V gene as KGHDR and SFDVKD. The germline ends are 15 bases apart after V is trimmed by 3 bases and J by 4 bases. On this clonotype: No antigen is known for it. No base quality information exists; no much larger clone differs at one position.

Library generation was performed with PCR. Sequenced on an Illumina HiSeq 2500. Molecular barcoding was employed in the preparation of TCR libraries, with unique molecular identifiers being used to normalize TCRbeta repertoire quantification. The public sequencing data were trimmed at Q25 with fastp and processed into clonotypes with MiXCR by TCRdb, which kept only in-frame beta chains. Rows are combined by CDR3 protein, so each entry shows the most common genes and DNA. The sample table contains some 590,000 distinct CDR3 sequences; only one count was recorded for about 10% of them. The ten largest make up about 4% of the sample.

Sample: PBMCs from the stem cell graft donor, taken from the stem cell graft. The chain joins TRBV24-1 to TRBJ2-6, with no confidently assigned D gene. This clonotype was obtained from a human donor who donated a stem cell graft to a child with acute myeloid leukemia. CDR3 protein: CATSDTSRGNGANVLTF. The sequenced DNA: TGTGCCACCAGTGATACCTCCAGAGGAAACGGGGCCAACGTCCTGACTTTC.